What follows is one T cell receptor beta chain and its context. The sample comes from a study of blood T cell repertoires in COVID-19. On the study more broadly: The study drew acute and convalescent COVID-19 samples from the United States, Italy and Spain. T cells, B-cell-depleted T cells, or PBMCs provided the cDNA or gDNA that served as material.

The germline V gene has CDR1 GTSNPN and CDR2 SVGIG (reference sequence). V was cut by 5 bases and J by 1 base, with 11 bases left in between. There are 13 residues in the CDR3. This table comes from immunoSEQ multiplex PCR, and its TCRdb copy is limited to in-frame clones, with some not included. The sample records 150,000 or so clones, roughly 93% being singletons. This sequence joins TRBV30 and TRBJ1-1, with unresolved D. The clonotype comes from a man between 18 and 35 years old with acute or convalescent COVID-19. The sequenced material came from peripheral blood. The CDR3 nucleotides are TGTGCCTGGTTGGGCAGCACGAACACTGAAGCTTTCTTT. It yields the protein CAWLGSTNTEAFF.